A single sample gave rise to the 25 T cell receptor beta chains below, sequenced in a study of T cells in Graves' hyperthyroidism and ophthalmopathy (dated by TCRdb to between 2018 and 2021). Library preparation employed multiplex PCR. Sequencing relied on an Illumina HiSeq 2000. TCR beta CDR3 regions were amplified from RNA transcripts. A first-round RT-PCR of the TCR CDR3 used the HTBI primer set with the Qiagen OneStep RT-PCR kit. TCRdb trimmed public reads at Q25 via fastp, called clones via MiXCR and kept in-frame beta chains. Every distinct CDR3 protein forms one entry, paired with its most common genes and DNA. In this sample the table shows about 420,000 distinct CDR3 sequences, 15% to 18% of which occur a single time. Jointly, the top ten make up roughly 7.4% of the sample. Sequenced material: blood. The receptors shown here come from a young woman with Graves' hyperthyroidism.

This clonotype appeared many times. The rearrangement uses TRBV27 and TRBJ1-2, with D possibly being TRBD1 (5 bases). Germline-derived CDR1 and CDR2 are MNHEY and SMNVEV (reference sequence). This CDR3 has 18 amino acids. Trimming removed 4 bases at V and 8 bases at J, with 29 bases between. Written as DNA, the CDR3 is TGTGCCAGCAGTTCGAACTGGCCAGGGACGAGGCTCAAACGGGGCTACACCTTC. It yields the protein CASSSNWPGTRLKRGYTF.

The rearrangement links TRBV5-1 to TRBJ2-1, with 10 bases that match TRBD2. Trimming removed 2 bases from V and 10 bases from J; junction bases left unmatched: 18. This CDR3 has 18 residues. Germline V gene lookup returns CDR1 SGHRS and CDR2 YFSETQ. CDR3 sequence: CASSFRGGSGGFGGEQFF. The CDR3, as DNA: TGCGCCAGCAGCTTCCGGGGGGGTAGCGGGGGGTTCGGCGGCGAGCAGTTCTTC.

This clonotype has at least ten counts. The chain couples TRBV5-1 to TRBJ2-2; TRBD2 matches 12 bases. This CDR3 has 22 amino acids. J was trimmed by 4 bases and V by 1 base; bases with no gene match: 20. Per germline, CDR1 SGHRS and CDR2 YFSETQ. As DNA, the CDR3 is TGCGCCAGCAGCTTGCACCCCCCGACTAGCGGGAGTTCGATAGAAGGCACCGGGGAGCTGTTTTTT. Translated: CASSLHPPTSGSSIEGTGELFF. Complete variable domain (other parts from reference TRBV5-1 and TRBJ2-2): KAGVTQTPRYLIKTRGQQVTLSCSPISGHRSVSWYQQTPGQGLQFLFEYFSETQRNKGNFPGRFSGRQFSNSRSEMNVSTLELGDSALYLCASSLHPPTSGSSIEGTGELFFGEGSRLTVL.

This clonotype was picked up a small number of times. Possible read error: a much larger clone is one base away. This chain joins TRBV6-1 and TRBJ2-7; D unresolved. V shed 7 bases and J shed 1 base, with 14 bases lying between them. The germline V gene has CDR1 MNHNS and CDR2 SASEGT. The CDR3 covers 14 residues. The CDR3 spells CASNPDGASYEQYF. The CDR3 DNA reads TGTGCCAGCAACCCGGACGGAGCATCCTACGAGCAGTACTTC.

This sequence joins TRBV20-1 and TRBJ2-1; D is perhaps TRBD1 or TRBD2 (6 bases each). The CDR3 has 15 amino acids. Per the germline V gene, CDR1 is DFQATT and CDR2 is SNEGSKA (reference sequence). V lost 0 bases and J 5 bases, leaving 14 bases between the germline ends. The CDR3 region is CSARDVAEGDNEQFF. The CDR3 region has the DNA TGCAGTGCTAGAGATGTGGCGGAGGGGGACAATGAGCAGTTCTTC.

This clonotype was observed many times. The rearrangement joins TRBV12-3 or TRBV12-4 to TRBJ1-5; unclear D gene. The CDR3 extends over 13 amino acids. The ends were cut back, 0 bases at V and 5 bases at J, with 5 bases in the middle. CDR3: CASSLAGHQPQHF. The DNA for the CDR3 is TGTGCCAGCAGTTTAGCAGGGCATCAGCCCCAGCATTTT.

This clonotype was seen repeatedly, ten times or more. The chain carries TRBV11-2 and TRBJ1-2, with D hard to call. V was shortened by 5 bases and J by 0 bases, with 10 bases between the two germline ends. Germline values: CDR1 SGHAT, CDR2 FQNNGV. This CDR3 is 14 amino acids long. CDR3 loop: CASSPEGSNYGYTF. The CDR3 DNA sequence: TGTGCCAGCAGCCCCGAAGGTTCTAACTATGGCTACACCTTC. The variable domain in full, with the rest retrieved from reference TRBV11-2 and TRBJ1-2, is EAGVAQSPRYKIIEKRQSVAFWCNPISGHATLYWYQQILGQGPKLLIQFQNNGVVDDSQLPKDRFSAERLKGVDSTLKIQPAKLEDSAVYLCASSPEGSNYGYTFGSGTRLTVV.

This clonotype was counted many times. The chain joins TRBV13 to TRBJ1-1; 8 bases are a match to TRBD1. CDR3 length equals 17 residues. After removal of 0 bases from V and 4 bases from J, the junction contained 10 bases not matched to a gene. CDR1 and CDR2 (germline): PRHDT, FYEKMQ (reference sequence). DNA for the CDR3: TGTGCCAGCAGCTTAGGCCCAGGGGGCACCTCTAGCACTGAAGCTTTCTTT. Amino acids: CASSLGPGGTSSTEAFF.

This clonotype was detected a few times. The rearrangement joins TRBV20-1 to TRBJ1-6, with 7 bases aligning to TRBD1. The germline V gene has CDR1 DFQATT and CDR2 SNEGSKA (reference sequence). The J segment lost 8 bases and the V segment lost 3 bases, leaving 7 bases of the junction unmatched. This CDR3 has 14 residues. For the CDR3, the DNA is TGCAGTGCTAGGAACCGGGACAGATATTCACCCCTCCACTTT. This codes for CSARNRDRYSPLHF.

The V call is TRBV19, the J call TRBJ1-1; a weak D match, TRBD1 (5 bases). Germline V lookup: CDR1 LNHDA, CDR2 SQIVND (reference sequence). Trimming pared 5 bases from V and 3 bases from J, leaving 13 bases between. The CDR3 consists of 14 residues. This chain's CDR3 is CASSAGLGDTEAFF. CDR3 DNA sequence: TGTGCCAGTAGTGCGGGCCTAGGGGACACTGAAGCTTTCTTT.

This clonotype was picked up many times. The chain employs TRBV20-1 and TRBJ1-1, with 9 bases fitting TRBD1. The CDR3 length is 12 residues. The germline gives CDR1 DFQATT, CDR2 SNEGSKA (reference sequence). The junction had 3 bases not matched to a gene; V was cut back by 6 bases and J by 4 bases. In nucleotides, the CDR3 is TGCAGTGCCCCGGACAGGGGCACTGAAGCTTTCTTT. This gives the protein CSAPDRGTEAFF.

In this sample, this clonotype turned up many times. V gene TRBV20-1 combines with J gene TRBJ2-5; 11 positions match TRBD1. This CDR3 spans 13 amino acids. V gave up 3 bases and J gave up 4 bases; unmatched junction bases: 1. Germline CDR1 DFQATT, CDR2 SNEGSKA (reference sequence). The CDR3 loop reads CSARDRGRETQYF. DNA of the CDR3: TGCAGTGCTAGGGACAGGGGGCGAGAGACCCAGTACTTC.

At least ten counts were recorded for this clonotype. This sequence joins TRBV11-2 and TRBJ1-1; TRBD1 matches 7 bases. The CDR3 extends over 14 amino acids. The germline V gene has CDR1 SGHAT and CDR2 FQNNGV. V shed 4 bases and J 3 bases; nucleotides not matched to a gene: 5. In DNA, the CDR3 is TGTGCCAGCAGCTCCCGACAGGGTGACACTGAAGCTTTCTTT. Its translation: CASSSRQGDTEAFF.

Concerning this clonotype itself: A much larger clone lies a single base off, so this may be a read error. The chain couples TRBV20-1 to TRBJ1-2; D remains ambiguous. The CDR3 contains 14 residues. Looked up from germline, CDR1 is DFQATT and CDR2 is SNEGSKA (reference sequence). CDR3 sequence: CNAQPSEFNYGYTF. CDR3 nucleotides: TGCAATGCTCAGCCATCGGAGTTTAACTATGGCTACACCTTC.

The V gene is TRBV6-1, the J gene TRBJ2-1, with TRBD2 identical over 12 bases. After removal of 8 bases from V and 0 bases from J, the junction contained 5 bases not matched to a gene. Germline lookup yields CDR1 MNHNS and CDR2 SASEGT. CDR3 size: 16 residues. In DNA form, the CDR3 reads TGTGCCAGCGGGACTAGCGGGTATAGCTCCTACAATGAGCAGTTCTTC. Protein: CASGTSGYSSYNEQFF.

J is TRBJ2-3 and V is TRBV5-1; TRBD2 matches 11 bases. This CDR3 spans 16 amino acids. V lost 3 bases, J lost 8 bases, and 11 bases stayed unmatched. The germline CDR1 and CDR2 sequences are SGHRS and YFSETQ. This CDR3 reads CASSSSGGPPSGTQYF. As DNA, the CDR3 is TGCGCCAGCAGCTCTAGCGGGGGGCCTCCTTCGGGTACGCAGTATTTT.

This clonotype occurred many times. The genes are TRBV20-1 and TRBJ1-1; D perhaps matches TRBD1 (5 bases). CDR3 size: 14 residues. Between the trimmed V and J ends, which lost 1 base and 3 bases, there was a span of 12 bases. CDR1 DFQATT and CDR2 SNEGSKA come from the germline V gene (reference sequence). This chain's CDR3 is CSARGEVGDTEAFF. The CDR3 nucleotides are TGCAGTGCTAGAGGGGAGGTGGGGGACACTGAAGCTTTCTTT.

In this sample, this clonotype turned up a few times. V usage is TRBV20-1 and J usage is TRBJ1-2; TRBD1 matches at 7 bases. The CDR3 covers 14 residues. Germline assignment: CDR1 DFQATT and CDR2 SNEGSKA (reference sequence). The V and J ends lost 1 base and 4 bases, in that order; junction bases with no gene match: 6. CDR3 sequence (DNA): TGCAGTGCTAGAGTGCGGGCAGGGGGCTATGGCTACACCTTC. Translating gives CSARVRAGGYGYTF.

This clonotype occurred many times. This chain uses TRBV12-3 or TRBV12-4 with TRBJ1-5, with D perhaps TRBD1 (5 bases). This CDR3 spans 14 amino acids. The ends were cut back, 6 bases at V and 4 bases at J, with 13 bases in the middle. The CDR3 DNA reads as TGTGCCAGCAGGCCTACAGGAAGGAATCAGCCCCAGCATTTT. This codes for CASRPTGRNQPQHF.

In this sample, this clonotype turned up many times. The V call is TRBV7-2, the J call TRBJ2-1, with 9 nucleotides matching TRBD2. Germline V lookup: CDR1 SGHTA, CDR2 FQGNSA. The V segment lost 1 base and the J segment 7 bases; nucleotides outside the gene matches: 8. This CDR3 spans 16 amino acids. The CDR3 sequence is CASSLVGLAGRNEQFF. For the CDR3, the DNA is TGTGCCAGCAGCTTAGTGGGGCTAGCGGGAAGGAATGAGCAGTTCTTC.

This rearrangement joins TRBV7-6 to TRBJ2-7, with no clear D. CDR1 is SGHVS, CDR2 FNYEAQ, per germline. V was pared by 1 base and J by 6 bases, with 7 bases between. The CDR3 sequence is 12 residues long. CDR3 sequence: CASSLGFGEQYF. The CDR3 region has the DNA TGTGCCAGCAGCTTAGGGTTCGGCGAGCAGTACTTC.

This clonotype has a count of ten or more. J is TRBJ2-7 and V is TRBV2, with 10 bases aligning to TRBD2. In germline, CDR1 is SNHLY, CDR2 FYNNEI. V trimming: 0 bases; J trimming: 0 bases; junction bases outside the gene matches: 8. This CDR3 has 18 residues. CDR3 coding DNA: TGTGCCAGCAGTGAAGCAAGGCTAGCGGGGGTTCCCTCCTACGAGCAGTACTTC. Translation: CASSEARLAGVPSYEQYF.

The chain carries TRBV19 and TRBJ2-3, with TRBD2 matching over 7 bases. Trimming at V came to 1 base and at J to 5 bases, leaving 3 bases not matched to a gene. The CDR3 length is 14 residues. The germline V gene encodes CDR1 LNHDA and CDR2 SQIVND (reference sequence). CDR3 in amino acids: CASSIGGSGDTQYF. CDR3 DNA: TGTGCCAGTAGTATAGGCGGGAGCGGAGATACGCAGTATTTT.

This clonotype was detected ten times or more. This chain joins TRBV7-9 and TRBJ2-7, with D uncertain. V was pared by 3 bases and J by 4 bases, with 10 bases between. Germline CDR1 SEHNR, CDR2 FQNEAQ (reference sequence). CDR3 length equals 13 residues. CDR3 sequence: CASSFAIQYEQYF. The CDR3 DNA sequence: TGTGCCAGCAGCTTCGCGATCCAGTACGAGCAGTACTTC.

This clonotype was counted many times. V is TRBV18 and J is TRBJ1-5; D gene uncertain. V lost 2 bases, J lost 3 bases, and 8 bases lay in between. CDR1 and CDR2 from the germline V gene are KGHSH and LQKENI. This CDR3 is 14 amino acids long. For the CDR3, the DNA is TGTGCCAGCTCACCAATGCGTAACAATCAGCCCCAGCATTTT. It codes for CASSPMRNNQPQHF.